What follows describes a single T cell receptor beta chain. There is no known antigen for this receptor. Qualities for individual bases were not recorded, and no much larger clone is one base off. CDR1 is given as MNHEY and CDR2 as SVGAGI, both from the germline V gene. Here V drops 0 bases and J drops 3 bases, and the junction holds 10 bases not matched to any gene. The CDR3 runs 18 residues from the cysteine to the phenylalanine. Only the CDR3 region is kept as DNA, spanning 54 bases read in frame from base 1. The treatment or condition label of this sample denotes: approximately 10-day PBMC culture with coronavirus spike peptide pools or control peptides (ViraFEST assay). The ViraFEST assay, used in the study, expanded antigen-specific T cells with peptide pools and then identified the expanded clonotypes through TCR sequencing. Positive SARS-CoV-2 PCR tests in the convalescent patients dated from March to December 2020, before Alpha, Beta and Delta variants emerged in the United States. Each well held 2.2 million or so PBMCs cultured in IMDM containing approximately 5% human AB serum and 10 IU/ml IL-2, with around 9.2 ug/ml peptide pools added. Half of the culture medium was replaced with fresh IL-2-containing medium on days 3 and 7. After around 11 days of culture, CD4+ T cells were isolated by negative selection using the EasySep CD4+ T cell isolation kit. Ficoll-Paque Plus gradient centrifugation was used to isolate PBMCs from whole blood, and the isolated PBMCs were then either used fresh or cryopreserved at -140C. Each culture condition was generally run in triplicate wells.

The data originate from a study of vaccination and CD4 T cells after COVID-19 (dated by TCRdb to 2022 to 2024). With respect to the entire study: Convalescent patients had a positive SARS-CoV-2 result on nasal swab PCR, and of these patients, nine had mild disease and one had severe disease. The spike-specific CD4+ TCR repertoire was compared before and after mRNA vaccination in approximately 9 COVID-19 convalescent patients and several infection-naive healthy vaccine recipients. Two doses of either the Pfizer-BioNTech BNT162b2 vaccine (n=8) or the Moderna mRNA-1273 vaccine (n=2) were administered to participants. The cultures were stimulated with overlapping spike peptide pools from SARS-CoV-2 and from the common cold coronaviruses HCoV-NL63, HCoV-OC43 and HCoV-229E. Post-vaccine blood samples were taken a median of approximately 76 days after the second vaccine dose, with a range of roughly 14 to 250 days. Control cultures received a CEFX viral epitope pool as the positive control, an HIV-1 Nef peptide pool as the negative control, or no peptide. Post-COVID blood samples were collected from convalescent patients a median of around 100 days after diagnosis, with a range of roughly 30 to 161 days. In the convalescent cohort there were six males and four females, among whom were two Hispanic individuals, seven Caucasians, two Asians and one multiracial person. On the study overall, not on this receptor specifically: Of the vaccine-specific clones found in convalescent patients, nearly all (304 of 307) were mono-reactive for SARS-CoV-2 spike instead of being cross-reactive with common cold coronaviruses. The number of convalescent patients in the study was relatively small, and the study did not examine early timepoints following natural infection. Among convalescent patients, a median approximately 88% of the SARS-CoV-2-reactive clones seen after vaccination appeared only after vaccination, which suggests priming specific to the vaccine. The median count of SARS-CoV-2-reactive clonotypes went up from 20 to 25 after infection to 38 after vaccination, although the change was not significant.

The method was PCR. DNA from cultured CD4+ T cells was subjected to TCR sequencing with the Oncomine TCR Beta short-read assay at the Johns Hopkins FTIC core. The QIAamp micro DNA kit was used to extract genomic DNA from the cultured CD4+ T cells. Oncomine TCR Beta libraries made from cultured CD4+ T cells were pooled using unique dual indexes and sequenced on an Illumina iSeq 100. Regarding the original processing steps: Non-productive sequences were removed, and CDR3s that did not start with C, did not end with F or W, or were shorter than 7 amino acids were discarded. Antigen-specific clonotypes were identified using the MANAFEST web application through comparison of peptide-stimulated wells with reference and other culture wells. For a clone to be called positive, the clone needed an FDR below 0.05, an odds ratio above 5, and a productive frequency above 0.1% in at least two of three replicate wells. A clonotype counted as cross-reactive if it showed significant expansion both in the SARS-CoV-2 spike wells and in at least one common cold coronavirus spike condition. CDR3 homology was assessed with Levenshtein distances (stringdist) and unrooted phylogenetic trees (ape) in R version 3.6.1. TCRdb reprocessed the public reads (quality trimming at Q25 with fastp, clone calling with MiXCR) and kept in-frame beta chains. For every CDR3 protein sequence, its rows merge into one entry that carries the most common genes and DNA. Clone size and V and J calls follow TCRdb, not the original study. For this sample the table gives 8,500 to 9,500 distinct CDR3 sequences, of which about two thirds were detected only once. 30% to 40% of the sample is held by the ten biggest clonotypes.

Specimen: CD4+ T cells from blood, cultured in vitro. In this chain, TRBV6-5 is recombined with TRBJ1-1, and 10 junction bases match TRBD1. This sequence originates from a human donor who had recovered from COVID-19. In nucleotide form, the sequence is TGTGCCAGCAGTTACTCAGCGGACAGGGGGTATTTTGACACTGAAGCTTTCTTT. This encodes CASSYSADRGYFDTEAFF.